What follows are 15 T cell receptor beta chains derived from one specimen sequenced in a study of blood T cell repertoires in COVID-19. Some clones are missing from TCRdb's copy, which holds only in-frame ones; the method was immunoSEQ multiplex PCR. The sample has fewer than 400,000 clones; 90% are singletons. The sample taken for sequencing was PBMCs or T cells enriched from blood (not recorded which). Source of these receptors: a woman aged 25-40 years who had been exposed to COVID-19.

The genes are TRBV30 and TRBJ1-5, with TRBD1 matching over 9 bases. This CDR3 region has 14 residues. The V segment lost 4 bases and the J segment 5 bases; nucleotides outside the gene matches: 6. The germline V gene has CDR1 GTSNPN and CDR2 SVGIG (reference sequence). The CDR3 here is CAWTGQGGYQPQHF. The CDR3, as DNA: TGTGCCTGGACGGGACAGGGAGGGTATCAGCCCCAGCATTTT.

The chain has TRBV19 and TRBJ1-2, with D possibly matching TRBD1 (6 bases). Between the trimmed V and J ends, which lost 5 bases and 0 bases, there was a span of 13 bases. The CDR3 is 15 residues long. Germline CDR1 LNHDA, CDR2 SQIVND (reference sequence). The CDR3: CASSLRRDTNYGYTF. For the CDR3, the DNA is TGTGCCAGTAGTCTCCGTAGGGACACTAACTATGGCTACACCTTC.

The rearrangement joins TRBV11-2 to TRBJ1-3; 9 bases match TRBD1. The V gene's germline CDR1 is SGHAT and CDR2 FQNNGV. Trimming at V came to 6 bases and at J to 3 bases, leaving 3 bases not matched to a gene. CDR3 length: 14 residues. The chain's CDR3 is CASRQGANGNTIYF. As DNA, the CDR3 is TGTGCCAGCAGACAGGGGGCGAATGGAAACACCATATATTTT.

The V gene is TRBV4-3, the J gene TRBJ1-2, with a tentative D call TRBD1 (6 bases). With 0 bases removed from V and 8 bases from J, the gap between germline ends came to 16 bases. Germline lookup yields CDR1 LGHNA and CDR2 YSLEER. This CDR3 region has 15 residues. The CDR3 DNA reads TGCGCCAGCAGCCAAGATCTCGGGGGGCAGAACGGCTACACCTTC. This codes for CASSQDLGGQNGYTF.

In DNA, the CDR3 is TGTGCCAGCAGCTTACGGGACAGGGACTATGGCTACACCTTC. It encodes CASSLRDRDYGYTF. The V gene is TRBV11-2, the J gene TRBJ1-2, with 9 bases lining up with TRBD1. CDR3 length: 14 residues. Germline V lookup: CDR1 SGHAT, CDR2 FQNNGV. The J segment lost 3 bases and the V segment lost 2 bases, leaving 1 base of the junction unmatched.

This sequence joins TRBV2 and TRBJ2-6, with 7 bases identical to TRBD2. V lost 7 bases and J lost 0; bases outside the gene matches: 3. Germline V CDR1 and CDR2: SNHLY, FYNNEI. The CDR3 sequence is 15 residues long. The CDR3 DNA sequence: TGTGCCAGCATCGGGGGGTCCTCTGGGGCCAACGTCCTGACTTTC. This codes for CASIGGSSGANVLTF. Filled out from reference TRBV2 and TRBJ2-6, the complete variable domain reads EPEVTQTPSHQVTQMGQEVILRCVPISNHLYFYWYRQILGQKVEFLVSFYNNEISEKSEIFDDQFSVERPDGSNFTLKIRSTKLEDSAMYFCASIGGSSGANVLTFGAGSRLTVL.

This sequence joins TRBV6-5 and TRBJ1-3, with no clear D. The CDR3 runs to 13 residues. Per the germline V gene, CDR1 is MNHEY and CDR2 is SVGAGI. Trimming left V 4 bases short and J 0 bases short, with 4 bases between. The CDR3 DNA reads TGTGCCAGCAGTTCCCGCTCTGGAAACACCATATATTTT. Protein: CASSSRSGNTIYF.

This chain connects TRBV4-3 to TRBJ2-3; possible D gene TRBD2, 5 bases. The CDR3 extends over 17 amino acids. V was clipped by 4 bases and J by 0 bases, with 17 bases between them. Germline V gives CDR1 LGHNA, CDR2 YSLEER. The CDR3 bases are TGCGCCAGCAGCCGACGTTTTAGTGGGGAGAGCACAGATACGCAGTATTTT. Amino acid sequence: CASSRRFSGESTDTQYF.

The V call is TRBV25-1, the J call TRBJ1-4, with D maybe TRBD1 (5 bases). Germline-derived CDR1 and CDR2 are MGHDK and SYGVNS. Trimming took 1 base from V and 4 from J, leaving 13 bases between them. This CDR3 spans 16 amino acids. The CDR3 here is CASSEFRADLNEKLFF. The CDR3 bases are TGTGCCAGCAGTGAATTCAGGGCCGACCTTAATGAAAAACTGTTTTTT.

The chain joins TRBV10-3 to TRBJ1-1, with 9 bases that match TRBD1. After removal of 3 bases from V and 5 bases from J, the junction contained 10 bases not matched to a gene. Looked up from germline, CDR1 is ENHRY and CDR2 is SYGVKD. This CDR3 region has 16 residues. Written as DNA, the CDR3 is TGTGCCATCAGTGACCACCCGACAGGGGGTAGGACTGAAGCTTTCTTT. It yields the protein CAISDHPTGGRTEAFF.

This chain connects TRBV19 to TRBJ2-2, with D perhaps TRBD1 (5 bases). The CDR3 spans 16 residues. Trimming pared 6 bases from V and 2 bases from J, leaving 16 bases between. CDR1 LNHDA and CDR2 SQIVND come from the germline V gene (reference sequence). DNA of the CDR3: TGTGCCAGTAGGTTGCGGCCGACAGCCAACACCGGGGAGCTGTTTTTT. This codes for CASRLRPTANTGELFF.

The chain has TRBV7-2 and TRBJ2-2; D is undetermined. Looked up from germline, CDR1 is SGHTA and CDR2 is FQGNSA. This CDR3 has 14 amino acids. Trimming took 1 base from V and 4 from J, leaving 7 bases between them. The CDR3 nucleotides read TGTGCCAGCAGCTTAGTACTAAGCACCGGGGAGCTGTTTTTT. Translation: CASSLVLSTGELFF.

The chain employs TRBV15 and TRBJ2-6; D is uncertain. Trimming left V 0 bases short and J 2 bases short, with 8 bases between. The germline V gene has CDR1 LNHNV and CDR2 YYDKDF (reference sequence). The CDR3 is 16 residues long. The CDR3: CATSRDGLAGANVLTF. As DNA, the CDR3 is TGTGCCACCAGCAGAGATGGCCTCGCTGGGGCCAACGTCCTGACTTTC.

This rearrangement joins TRBV5-1 to TRBJ2-1; 10 bases are a match to TRBD2. Germline V CDR1 and CDR2: SGHRS, YFSETQ. This CDR3 contains 16 residues. V was pared by 4 bases and J by 1 base, with 5 bases of the junction left unmatched. The CDR3 nucleotides read TGCGCCAGCAGCGCGAGCGGGGGGGCTTCCTACAATGAGCAGTTCTTC. Protein: CASSASGGASYNEQFF.

The V and J genes are TRBV2 and TRBJ2-5; 9 nucleotides match TRBD1. The CDR3 contains 14 residues. Germline CDR1 reads SNHLY; CDR2 reads FYNNEI. V shed 7 bases and J 5 bases; nucleotides not matched to a gene: 8. CDR3 region: CASKGDRASETQYF. The DNA of the CDR3 is TGTGCCAGCAAAGGGGACAGGGCGAGTGAGACCCAGTACTTC. The variable domain in full, with the rest retrieved from reference TRBV2 and TRBJ2-5, is EPEVTQTPSHQVTQMGQEVILRCVPISNHLYFYWYRQILGQKVEFLVSFYNNEISEKSEIFDDQFSVERPDGSNFTLKIRSTKLEDSAMYFCASKGDRASETQYFGPGTRLLVL.